This T cell receptor (beta chain) was retrieved from a study of T cell repertoires in cytomegalovirus infection. Overall study context: Both CMV infection and a matching HLA type were indicated by public TCR beta signatures.

Findings and limits, study-wide: CMV-specific TCR beta clonotypes restricted by HLA-C were the ones dominating the ex vivo response.

This clonotype was recorded at least ten times. Its antigen remains unknown. TCRdb re-analysed the reads in MiXCR, keeping a single row per CDR3 protein. Among some 300,000 distinct CDR3 sequences listed, approximately 10% were seen once. Input material: PBMCs. The TCR was taken from a human donor in good health (CMV status not recorded). Some clones in this sample may be carry-over from other donors' samples.

The CDR3 DNA sequence: TGTGCCAGCGGTTACCCTTTTGAAGCTTTCTTT. Translation: CASGYPFEAFF. The chain carries TRBV12-3 or TRBV12-4 and TRBJ1-1, with D hard to call. This CDR3 comprises 11 residues. Trimming removed 8 bases at V and 7 bases at J, with 11 bases between.